Presented here are 3 T cell receptor beta chains from one specimen sequenced in a study of T-cell reconstitution after alpha-beta-depleted transplantation in children. Unique molecular identifiers tagged the TCRbeta library. TCRdb re-analysed the PCR reads in MiXCR, keeping a single row per CDR3 protein. The sample shows around 100,000 distinct CDR3 sequences, 6% to 9% of them seen only once. The input for sequencing was PBMCs, taken before TCRalphabeta/CD19-depleted stem cell transplant. The origin of the receptors is a boy between 2 and 10 years old with acute lymphoblastic leukemia, due to receive a stem cell transplant.

Concerning this clonotype itself: This may be a read error, as it is one base from a much larger clone. This chain joins TRBV12-3 or TRBV12-4 and TRBJ2-7, with TRBD1 matching over 10 bases. The ends lost 11 bases at V and 2 bases at J; junction bases unmatched: 9. The CDR3 has 14 residues. The CDR3 reads CAGNPGQGAYEQYF. In DNA, the CDR3 is TGTGCCGGCAACCCCGGACAGGGGGCCTACGAGCAGTACTTC.

At least ten counts were recorded for this clonotype. The CDR3 nucleotides are TGCAGCGTTGAGGGCCGGGGTCGCACAGATACGCAGTATTTT. Protein: CSVEGRGRTDTQYF. The chain is built from TRBV29-1 and TRBJ2-3; possibly TRBD2 for D (5 bases). This CDR3 spans 14 amino acids. Germline V gives CDR1 SQVTM, CDR2 ANQGSEA. V lost 3 bases, J lost 1 base, and 11 bases lay in between.

This clonotype was detected many times. J is TRBJ1-2 and V is TRBV6-4; the match to TRBD1 covers 9 bases. CDR3 length: 17 amino acids. Germline V gene sequence: CDR1 MRHNA, CDR2 SNTAGT. V gave up 0 bases and J gave up 8 bases; unmatched junction bases: 13. CDR3 loop: CASSDSRQGEYVGGYTF. CDR3 in DNA: TGTGCCAGCAGTGACTCTAGACAGGGGGAATACGTAGGCGGCTACACCTTC.